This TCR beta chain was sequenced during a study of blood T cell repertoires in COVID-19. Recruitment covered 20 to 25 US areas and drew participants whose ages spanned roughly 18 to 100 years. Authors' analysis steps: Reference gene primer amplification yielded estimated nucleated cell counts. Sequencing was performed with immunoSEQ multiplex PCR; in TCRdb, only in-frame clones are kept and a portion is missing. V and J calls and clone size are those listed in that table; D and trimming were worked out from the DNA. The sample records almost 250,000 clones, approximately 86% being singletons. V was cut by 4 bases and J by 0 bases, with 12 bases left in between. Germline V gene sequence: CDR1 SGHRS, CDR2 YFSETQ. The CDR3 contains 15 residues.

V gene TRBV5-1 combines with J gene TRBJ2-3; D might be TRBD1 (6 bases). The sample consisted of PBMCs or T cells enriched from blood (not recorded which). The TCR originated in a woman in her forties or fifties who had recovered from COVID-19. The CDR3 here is CASSTGQTSTDTQYF. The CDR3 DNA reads TGCGCCAGCAGCACCGGACAGACTAGCACAGATACGCAGTATTTT. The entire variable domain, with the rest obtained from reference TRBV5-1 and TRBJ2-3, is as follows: KAGVTQTPRYLIKTRGQQVTLSCSPISGHRSVSWYQQTPGQGLQFLFEYFSETQRNKGNFPGRFSGRQFSNSRSEMNVSTLELGDSALYLCASSTGQTSTDTQYFGPGTRLTVL.